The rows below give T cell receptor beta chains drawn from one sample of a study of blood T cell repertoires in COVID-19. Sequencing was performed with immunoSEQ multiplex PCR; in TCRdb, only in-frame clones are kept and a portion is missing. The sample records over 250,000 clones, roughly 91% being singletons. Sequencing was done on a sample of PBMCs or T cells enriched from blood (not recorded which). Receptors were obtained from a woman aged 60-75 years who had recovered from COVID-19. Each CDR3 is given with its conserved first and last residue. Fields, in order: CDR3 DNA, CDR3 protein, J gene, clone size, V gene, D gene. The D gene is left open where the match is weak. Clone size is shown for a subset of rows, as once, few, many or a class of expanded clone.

CDR3 DNA: TGCGCCAGCAGCCAAGTACAAGGGGGCGGTACTGAAGCTTTCTTT
CDR3 protein: CASSQVQGGGTEAFF
J gene: TRBJ1-1
clone size: few
V gene: TRBV4-1
D gene: TRBD1

CDR3 DNA: TGTGCCTGGGGTACTTCGGGGGGGCCGTCCTACGAGCAGTACTTC
CDR3 protein: CAWGTSGGPSYEQYF
J gene: TRBJ2-7
clone size: -
V gene: TRBV30
D gene: TRBD2

CDR3 DNA: TGTGCCAGTTTCCGGGACAGAGATTCACCCCTCCACTTT
CDR3 protein: CASFRDRDSPLHF
J gene: TRBJ1-6
clone size: -
V gene: TRBV12-3/TRBV12-4
D gene: TRBD1

CDR3 DNA: TGTGCCAGCGGCTCTCTTGGGAACACTGAAGCTTTCTTT
CDR3 protein: CASGSLGNTEAFF
J gene: TRBJ1-1
clone size: -
V gene: TRBV6-1
D gene: -

CDR3 DNA: TGTGCCAGCAGCACAGGGTTGGGCTACACCTTC
CDR3 protein: CASSTGLGYTF
J gene: TRBJ1-2
clone size: few
V gene: TRBV7-9
D gene: -

CDR3 DNA: TGTGCCAGCAGCCCCTTGACAGGGGATGAAAAACTGTTTTTT
CDR3 protein: CASSPLTGDEKLFF
J gene: TRBJ1-4
clone size: few
V gene: TRBV3-1/TRBV3-2
D gene: TRBD1

CDR3 DNA: TGCGCCAGCAGCCCTGGAGGCGGTTCACCCCTCCACTTT
CDR3 protein: CASSPGGGSPLHF
J gene: TRBJ1-6
clone size: -
V gene: TRBV5-1
D gene: -

CDR3 DNA: TGCGCCAGCAGTTTAATCATACTCCCTAATGAAAAACTGTTTTTT
CDR3 protein: CASSLIILPNEKLFF
J gene: TRBJ1-4
clone size: -
V gene: TRBV4-1
D gene: -

CDR3 DNA: TGTGCCAGCACCTCGTTCCTCAGGGGTATCGGGACCCAGTACTTC
CDR3 protein: CASTSFLRGIGTQYF
J gene: TRBJ2-5
clone size: -
V gene: TRBV7-2
D gene: -

CDR3 DNA: TGTGCCATCAGTGACAAGCGGGAGCACGAGCAGTACTTC
CDR3 protein: CAISDKREHEQYF
J gene: TRBJ2-7
clone size: -
V gene: TRBV10-3
D gene: TRBD2

CDR3 DNA: TGCGCCAGCGGACAGGGTAATTACAATGAGCAGTTCTTC
CDR3 protein: CASGQGNYNEQFF
J gene: TRBJ2-1
clone size: -
V gene: TRBV5-1
D gene: TRBD1

CDR3 DNA: TGTGCCAGCAGTTTGCGCTTTGGTACGCAGTATTTT
CDR3 protein: CASSLRFGTQYF
J gene: TRBJ2-3
clone size: -
V gene: TRBV12-3/TRBV12-4
D gene: -

CDR3 DNA: TGTGCCAGTACCAGGGACAGCTACTACAATCAGCCCCAGCATTTT
CDR3 protein: CASTRDSYYNQPQHF
J gene: TRBJ1-5
clone size: -
V gene: TRBV19
D gene: TRBD1

CDR3 DNA: TGTGCCAGCAGCTTCCTGGGGACAGGGAACACTGAAGCTTTCTTT
CDR3 protein: CASSFLGTGNTEAFF
J gene: TRBJ1-1
clone size: -
V gene: TRBV7-9
D gene: TRBD1

CDR3 DNA: TGCGCCAGCAGCCAAGGACGGGGCGGGGGGCGCAAGTCCTACGAGCAGTACTTC
CDR3 protein: CASSQGRGGGRKSYEQYF
J gene: TRBJ2-7
clone size: -
V gene: TRBV4-1
D gene: TRBD2

CDR3 DNA: TGTGCCAGCAGCCAAGATCCTCTCGCGGGGGCGTACAATGAGCAGTTCTTC
CDR3 protein: CASSQDPLAGAYNEQFF
J gene: TRBJ2-1
clone size: -
V gene: TRBV3-1/TRBV3-2
D gene: -

CDR3 DNA: TGTGCCACCAGCAGAGATCGAGGGGACTTCAAGTACTTC
CDR3 protein: CATSRDRGDFKYF
J gene: TRBJ2-7
clone size: few
V gene: TRBV15
D gene: -

CDR3 DNA: TGTGCTAGCAGCTTAAACAGGGGTATGGAGACCCAGTACTTC
CDR3 protein: CASSLNRGMETQYF
J gene: TRBJ2-5
clone size: -
V gene: TRBV7-7
D gene: TRBD1

CDR3 DNA: TGTGCCAGTAGTTTCCGGAGGAGCTCCTATAATTCACCCCTCCACTTT
CDR3 protein: CASSFRRSSYNSPLHF
J gene: TRBJ1-6
clone size: -
V gene: TRBV19
D gene: -

CDR3 DNA: TGTGCCTGGAGTGTACTCATGCCAGGGAATTCACCCCTCCACTTT
CDR3 protein: CAWSVLMPGNSPLHF
J gene: TRBJ1-6
clone size: -
V gene: TRBV30
D gene: -

CDR3 DNA: TGTGCCAGCCGGAACTCAGGGCTCTATGGCTACACCTTC
CDR3 protein: CASRNSGLYGYTF
J gene: TRBJ1-2
clone size: once
V gene: TRBV25-1
D gene: -

CDR3 DNA: TGCGCCAGCAGTGAGGCAAAAGCGGGAGGCTCCTACAATGAGCAGTTCTTC
CDR3 protein: CASSEAKAGGSYNEQFF
J gene: TRBJ2-1
clone size: -
V gene: TRBV10-1
D gene: TRBD2

CDR3 DNA: TGTGCCACCAGTGCCCGGACTAGCGGATACAATGAGCAGTTCTTC
CDR3 protein: CATSARTSGYNEQFF
J gene: TRBJ2-1
clone size: few
V gene: TRBV24-1
D gene: TRBD2

CDR3 DNA: TGCGCCAGCAGCTTGTATGGCAGGACTAGCGGGGACCCCCAGATGAGTCTGTATTTT
CDR3 protein: CASSLYGRTSGDPQMSLYF
J gene: TRBJ2-3
clone size: once
V gene: TRBV5-1
D gene: TRBD2

CDR3 DNA: TGTGCCAGCAGCCCTGGGGCCCACTATGGCTACACCTTC
CDR3 protein: CASSPGAHYGYTF
J gene: TRBJ1-2
clone size: -
V gene: TRBV7-9
D gene: -

CDR3 DNA: TGTGCCAGCAGAGAAGGCGCAGGGACAGATACGCAGTATTTT
CDR3 protein: CASREGAGTDTQYF
J gene: TRBJ2-3
clone size: -
V gene: TRBV6-1
D gene: -

CDR3 DNA: TGTGCCAGCAGCCCCACCCCACGGGGTTCTGGGGCCAACGTCCTGACTTTC
CDR3 protein: CASSPTPRGSGANVLTF
J gene: TRBJ2-6
clone size: -
V gene: TRBV7-8
D gene: -

CDR3 DNA: TGTGCCAGCAGCTTAAGAGGGAATGGAAACACCATATATTTT
CDR3 protein: CASSLRGNGNTIYF
J gene: TRBJ1-3
clone size: -
V gene: TRBV11-3
D gene: -

CDR3 DNA: TGTGCCAGCAGCCCGCGACAGGGTAGAAGTTCACCCCTCCACTTT
CDR3 protein: CASSPRQGRSSPLHF
J gene: TRBJ1-6
clone size: -
V gene: TRBV7-2
D gene: TRBD1

CDR3 DNA: TGTGCCAGCAATACCCCCGGGACAGGGGTATATTCACCCCTCCACTTT
CDR3 protein: CASNTPGTGVYSPLHF
J gene: TRBJ1-6
clone size: -
V gene: TRBV28
D gene: TRBD1

CDR3 DNA: TGTGCCAGCACCCTGGGACAGAACAATTCACCCCTCCACTTT
CDR3 protein: CASTLGQNNSPLHF
J gene: TRBJ1-6
clone size: -
V gene: TRBV7-9
D gene: TRBD1

CDR3 DNA: TGTGCCAGCAGCTGGGATTTTTGGACAGGGGGCGGGGATGAGCAGTTCTTC
CDR3 protein: CASSWDFWTGGGDEQFF
J gene: TRBJ2-1
clone size: once
V gene: TRBV7-6
D gene: TRBD1

CDR3 DNA: TGTGCCAGCAGCTTAGGGCAGAGCAATCAGCCCCAGCATTTT
CDR3 protein: CASSLGQSNQPQHF
J gene: TRBJ1-5
clone size: -
V gene: TRBV11-2
D gene: -

CDR3 DNA: TGTGCCAGCAGGCCTACCATCAATGGCTACACCTTC
CDR3 protein: CASRPTINGYTF
J gene: TRBJ1-2
clone size: -
V gene: TRBV2
D gene: -

CDR3 DNA: TGTGCCAGCAGCCAAGGGACAGGGATCACTGAAGCTTTCTTT
CDR3 protein: CASSQGTGITEAFF
J gene: TRBJ1-1
clone size: -
V gene: TRBV3-1/TRBV3-2
D gene: TRBD1

CDR3 DNA: TGTGCCAGTAGTCGACTAGCGGGACTACTCTACGAGCAGTACTTC
CDR3 protein: CASSRLAGLLYEQYF
J gene: TRBJ2-7
clone size: -
V gene: TRBV19
D gene: TRBD2

CDR3 DNA: TGTGCCAGCTCCCTGGATCCCGGGGGACAGCCCCAGCATTTT
CDR3 protein: CASSLDPGGQPQHF
J gene: TRBJ1-5
clone size: -
V gene: TRBV18
D gene: -

CDR3 DNA: TGTGCCAGCAGTTACCCAGGGGATGAAGCTTTCTTT
CDR3 protein: CASSYPGDEAFF
J gene: TRBJ1-1
clone size: -
V gene: TRBV6-5
D gene: -

CDR3 DNA: TGTGCCAGCAGTTTGGGGGGGCTGTATAATTCACCCCTCCACTTT
CDR3 protein: CASSLGGLYNSPLHF
J gene: TRBJ1-6
clone size: -
V gene: TRBV28
D gene: -

CDR3 DNA: TGTGCCAGCAGTTTGGGGGGGCGGTACGACTACACCTTC
CDR3 protein: CASSLGGRYDYTF
J gene: TRBJ1-2
clone size: -
V gene: TRBV28
D gene: -

CDR3 DNA: TGTGCCAGCAGCTTCATGACAGGGTATAATTCACCCCTCCACTTT
CDR3 protein: CASSFMTGYNSPLHF
J gene: TRBJ1-6
clone size: -
V gene: TRBV7-2
D gene: TRBD1